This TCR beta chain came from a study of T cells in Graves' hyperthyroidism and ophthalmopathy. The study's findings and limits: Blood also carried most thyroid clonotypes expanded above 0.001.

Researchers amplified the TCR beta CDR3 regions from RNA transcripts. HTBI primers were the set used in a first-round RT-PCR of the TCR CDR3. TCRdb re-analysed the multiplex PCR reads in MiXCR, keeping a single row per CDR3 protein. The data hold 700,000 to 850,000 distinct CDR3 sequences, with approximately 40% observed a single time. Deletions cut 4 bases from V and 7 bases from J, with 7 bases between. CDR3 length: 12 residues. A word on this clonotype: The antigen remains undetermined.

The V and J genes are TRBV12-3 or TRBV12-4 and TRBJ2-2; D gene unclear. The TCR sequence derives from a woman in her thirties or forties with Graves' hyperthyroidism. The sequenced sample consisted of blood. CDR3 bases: TGTGCCAGCAGTTACTCTCTCGGGGAGCTGTTTTTT. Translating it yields CASSYSLGELFF.